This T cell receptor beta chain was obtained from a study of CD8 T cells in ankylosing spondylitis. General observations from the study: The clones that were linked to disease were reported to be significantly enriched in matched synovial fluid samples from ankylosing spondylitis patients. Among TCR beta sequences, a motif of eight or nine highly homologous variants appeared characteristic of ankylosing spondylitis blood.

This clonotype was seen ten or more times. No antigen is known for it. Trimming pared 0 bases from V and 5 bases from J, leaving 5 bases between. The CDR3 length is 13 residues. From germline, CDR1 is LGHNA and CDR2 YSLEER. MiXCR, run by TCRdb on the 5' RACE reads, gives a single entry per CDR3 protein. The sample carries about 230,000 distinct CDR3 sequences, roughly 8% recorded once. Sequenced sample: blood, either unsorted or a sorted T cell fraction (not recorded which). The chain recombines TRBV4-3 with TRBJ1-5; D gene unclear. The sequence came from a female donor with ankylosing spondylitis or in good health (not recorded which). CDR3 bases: TGCGCCAGCAGCCAAGAGATGCATCAGCCCCAGCATTTT. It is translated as CASSQEMHQPQHF.